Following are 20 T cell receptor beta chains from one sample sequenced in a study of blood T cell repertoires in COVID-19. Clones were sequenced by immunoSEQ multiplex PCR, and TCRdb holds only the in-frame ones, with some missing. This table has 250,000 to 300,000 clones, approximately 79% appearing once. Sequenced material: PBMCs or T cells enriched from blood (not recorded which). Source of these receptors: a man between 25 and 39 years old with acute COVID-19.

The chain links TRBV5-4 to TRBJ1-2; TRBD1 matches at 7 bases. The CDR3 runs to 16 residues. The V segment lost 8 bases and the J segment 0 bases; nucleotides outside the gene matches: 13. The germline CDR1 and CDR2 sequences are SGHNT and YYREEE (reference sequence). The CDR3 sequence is CASRKGASLANYGYTF. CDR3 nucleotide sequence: TGTGCCAGTAGGAAGGGGGCCTCTTTAGCTAACTATGGCTACACCTTC.

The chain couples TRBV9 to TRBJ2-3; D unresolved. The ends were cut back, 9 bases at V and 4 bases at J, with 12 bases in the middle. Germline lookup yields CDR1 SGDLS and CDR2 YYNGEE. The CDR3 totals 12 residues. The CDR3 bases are TGTGCCACCCATGAGATCGCAGATACGCAGTATTTT. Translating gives CATHEIADTQYF.

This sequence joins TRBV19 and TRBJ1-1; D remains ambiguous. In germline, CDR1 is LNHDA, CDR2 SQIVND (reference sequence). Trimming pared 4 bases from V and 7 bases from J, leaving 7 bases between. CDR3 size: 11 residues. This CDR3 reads CASSTSFEAFF. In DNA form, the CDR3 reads TGTGCCAGTAGTACGAGTTTTGAAGCTTTCTTT.

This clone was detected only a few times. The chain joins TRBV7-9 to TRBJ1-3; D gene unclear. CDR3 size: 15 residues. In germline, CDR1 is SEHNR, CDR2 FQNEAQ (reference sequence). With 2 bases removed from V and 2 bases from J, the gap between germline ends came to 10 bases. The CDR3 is CASSLLAAPGNTIYF. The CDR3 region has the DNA TGTGCCAGCAGCTTACTGGCGGCCCCTGGAAACACCATATATTTT.

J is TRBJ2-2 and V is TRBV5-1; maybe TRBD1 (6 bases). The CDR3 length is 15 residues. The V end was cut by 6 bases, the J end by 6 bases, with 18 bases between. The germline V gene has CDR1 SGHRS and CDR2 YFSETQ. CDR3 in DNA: TGCGCCAGCACCAACCGGCAGGGGAGCGCCGGGGAGCTGTTTTTT. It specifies CASTNRQGSAGELFF.

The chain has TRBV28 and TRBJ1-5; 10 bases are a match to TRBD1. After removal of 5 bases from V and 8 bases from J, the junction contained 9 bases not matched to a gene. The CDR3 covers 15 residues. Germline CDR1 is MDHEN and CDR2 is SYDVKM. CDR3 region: CASSLRQGAGKPQHF. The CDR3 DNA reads TGTGCCAGCAGTCTAAGACAGGGGGCTGGGAAGCCCCAGCATTTT. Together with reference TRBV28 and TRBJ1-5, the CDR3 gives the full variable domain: DVKVTQSSRYLVKRTGEKVFLECVQDMDHENMFWYRQDPGLGLRLIYFSYDVKMKEKGDIPEGYSVSREKKERFSLILESASTNQTSMYLCASSLRQGAGKPQHFGDGTRLSIL.

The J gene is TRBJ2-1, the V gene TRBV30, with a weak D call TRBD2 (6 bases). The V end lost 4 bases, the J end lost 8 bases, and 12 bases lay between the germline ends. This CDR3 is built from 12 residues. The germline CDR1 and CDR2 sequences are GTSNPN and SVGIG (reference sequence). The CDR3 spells CAWTQSGDEQFF. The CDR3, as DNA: TGTGCCTGGACTCAGTCGGGGGATGAGCAGTTCTTC.

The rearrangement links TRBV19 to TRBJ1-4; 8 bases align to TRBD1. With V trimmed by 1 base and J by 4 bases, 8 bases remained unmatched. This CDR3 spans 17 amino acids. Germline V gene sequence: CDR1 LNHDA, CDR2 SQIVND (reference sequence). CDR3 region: CASSIAPRGQINEKLFF. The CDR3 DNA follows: TGTGCCAGTAGTATAGCCCCCAGGGGGCAGATTAATGAAAAACTGTTTTTT.

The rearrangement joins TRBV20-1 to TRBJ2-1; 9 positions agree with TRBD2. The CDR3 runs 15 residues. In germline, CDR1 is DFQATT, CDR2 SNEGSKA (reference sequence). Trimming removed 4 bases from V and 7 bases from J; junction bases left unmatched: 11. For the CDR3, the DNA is TGCAGTGCTAATGAGAAGGGACTAGCCAGGAATGAGCAGTTCTTC. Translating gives CSANEKGLARNEQFF.

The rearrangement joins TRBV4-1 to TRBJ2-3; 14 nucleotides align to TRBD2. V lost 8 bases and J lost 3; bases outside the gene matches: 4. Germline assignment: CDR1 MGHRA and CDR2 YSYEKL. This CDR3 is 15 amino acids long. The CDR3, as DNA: TGCGCCAGCTCCGGACTAGCGGGGGGAACAGATACGCAGTATTTT. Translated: CASSGLAGGTDTQYF.

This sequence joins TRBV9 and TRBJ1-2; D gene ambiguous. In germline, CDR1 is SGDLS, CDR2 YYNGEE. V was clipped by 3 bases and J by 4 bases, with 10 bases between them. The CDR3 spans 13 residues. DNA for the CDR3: TGTGCCAGCAGCGCCCGGGGTGCCTATGGCTACACCTTC. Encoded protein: CASSARGAYGYTF. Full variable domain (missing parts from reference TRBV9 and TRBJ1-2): DSGVTQTPKHLITATGQRVTLRCSPRSGDLSVYWYQQSLDQGLQFLIQYYNGEERAKGNILERFSAQQFPDLHSELNLSSLELGDSALYFCASSARGAYGYTFGSGTRLTVV.

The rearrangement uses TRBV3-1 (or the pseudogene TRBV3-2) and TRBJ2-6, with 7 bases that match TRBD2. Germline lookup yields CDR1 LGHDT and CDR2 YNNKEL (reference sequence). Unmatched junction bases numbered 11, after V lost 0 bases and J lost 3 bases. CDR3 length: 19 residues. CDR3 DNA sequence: TGTGCCAGCAGCCAAGAAATCAGGGAGGGAAACTATGGGGCCAACGTCCTGACTTTC. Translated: CASSQEIREGNYGANVLTF.

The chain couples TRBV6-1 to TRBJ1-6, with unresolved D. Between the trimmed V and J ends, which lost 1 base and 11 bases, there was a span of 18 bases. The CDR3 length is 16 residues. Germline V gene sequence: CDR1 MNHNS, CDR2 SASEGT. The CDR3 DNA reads TGTGCCAGCAGTGAAGGGGCGGGATACCTCAATCCACCCCTCCACTTT. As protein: CASSEGAGYLNPPLHF.

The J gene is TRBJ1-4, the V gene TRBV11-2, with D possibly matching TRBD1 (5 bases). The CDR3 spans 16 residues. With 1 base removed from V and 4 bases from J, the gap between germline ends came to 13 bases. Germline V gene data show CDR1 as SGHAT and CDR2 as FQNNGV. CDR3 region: CASSLAATALNEKLFF. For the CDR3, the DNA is TGTGCCAGCAGCTTAGCGGCGACAGCGCTTAATGAAAAACTGTTTTTT.

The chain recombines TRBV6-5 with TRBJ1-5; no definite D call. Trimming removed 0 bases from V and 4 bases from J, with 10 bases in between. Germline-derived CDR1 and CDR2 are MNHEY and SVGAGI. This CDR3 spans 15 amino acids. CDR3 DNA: TGTGCCAGCAGTTACTCGAACAGTCAAAATCAGCCCCAGCATTTT. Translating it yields CASSYSNSQNQPQHF.

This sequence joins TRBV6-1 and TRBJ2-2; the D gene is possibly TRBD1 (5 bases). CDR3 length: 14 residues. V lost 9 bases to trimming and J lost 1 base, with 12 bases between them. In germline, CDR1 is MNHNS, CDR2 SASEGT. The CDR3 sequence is CASANQGNTGELFF. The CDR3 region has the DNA TGTGCCAGTGCAAACCAGGGGAACACCGGGGAGCTGTTTTTT.

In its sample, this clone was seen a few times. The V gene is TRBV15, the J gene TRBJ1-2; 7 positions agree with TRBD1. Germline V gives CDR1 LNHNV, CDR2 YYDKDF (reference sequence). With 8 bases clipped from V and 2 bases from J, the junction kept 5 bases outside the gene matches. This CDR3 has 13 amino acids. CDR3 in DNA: TGTGCCACCGCACAGGGGAACAACTATGGCTACACCTTC. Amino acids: CATAQGNNYGYTF.

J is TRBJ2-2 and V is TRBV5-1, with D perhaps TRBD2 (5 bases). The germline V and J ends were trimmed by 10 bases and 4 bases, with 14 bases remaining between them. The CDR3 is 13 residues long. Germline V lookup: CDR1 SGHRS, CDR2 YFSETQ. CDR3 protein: CACARVGTGELFF. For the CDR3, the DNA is TGCGCCTGCGCGAGGGTGGGCACCGGGGAGCTGTTTTTT.

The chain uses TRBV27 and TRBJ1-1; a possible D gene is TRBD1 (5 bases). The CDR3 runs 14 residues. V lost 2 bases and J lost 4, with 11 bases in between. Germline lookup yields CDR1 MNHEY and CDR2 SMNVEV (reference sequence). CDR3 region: CASSLVGGRTEAFF. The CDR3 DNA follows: TGTGCCAGCAGTTTAGTGGGGGGACGCACTGAAGCTTTCTTT.

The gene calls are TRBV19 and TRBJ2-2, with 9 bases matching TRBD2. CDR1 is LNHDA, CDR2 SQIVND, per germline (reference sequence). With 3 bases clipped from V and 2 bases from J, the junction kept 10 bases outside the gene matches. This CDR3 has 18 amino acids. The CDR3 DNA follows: TGTGCCAGTAGTATGCTTAAGGCGGGAGGGCCAAACACCGGGGAGCTGTTTTTT. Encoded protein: CASSMLKAGGPNTGELFF.